This T cell receptor beta chain was captured by sequencing in a study of PD-1 blockade in classical Hodgkin lymphoma. Points from the study as a whole: Exclusion removed patients who began nivolumab under 1 year after ASCT. Complete responders' baseline diversity resembled that of newly diagnosed patients. Diminished baseline TCR diversity has been reported in newly diagnosed patients relative to healthy donors. With CD4+ cells, TCR diversity rose significantly by C4D1, but not with CD8+ cells.

Relapse after autologous stem cell transplantation occurred in every patient, and brentuximab vedotin exposure varied. The CDR3 consists of 13 residues. Trimming shortened V by 0 bases and J by 10 bases, and 10 bases separated the two germline ends. Germline values: CDR1 MRHNA, CDR2 SNTAGT. This clone showed up just a few times. Its antigen is still unknown. The data were produced by immunoSEQ multiplex PCR, yet TCRdb's version contains in-frame clones alone and is incomplete. There are roughly 40,000 clones in the sample; about nine tenths occur only once, and roughly a tenth lies in the top ten. The chain joins TRBV6-4 to TRBJ2-1; no definite D call. The sequence derives from a human donor with classical Hodgkin lymphoma. Material: peripheral blood mononuclear cells (PBMCs), obtained at baseline. The DNA of the CDR3 is TGTGCCAGCAGTGACTCGAATAGCCGAGAGCAGTTCTTC. This sequence encodes CASSDSNSREQFF.